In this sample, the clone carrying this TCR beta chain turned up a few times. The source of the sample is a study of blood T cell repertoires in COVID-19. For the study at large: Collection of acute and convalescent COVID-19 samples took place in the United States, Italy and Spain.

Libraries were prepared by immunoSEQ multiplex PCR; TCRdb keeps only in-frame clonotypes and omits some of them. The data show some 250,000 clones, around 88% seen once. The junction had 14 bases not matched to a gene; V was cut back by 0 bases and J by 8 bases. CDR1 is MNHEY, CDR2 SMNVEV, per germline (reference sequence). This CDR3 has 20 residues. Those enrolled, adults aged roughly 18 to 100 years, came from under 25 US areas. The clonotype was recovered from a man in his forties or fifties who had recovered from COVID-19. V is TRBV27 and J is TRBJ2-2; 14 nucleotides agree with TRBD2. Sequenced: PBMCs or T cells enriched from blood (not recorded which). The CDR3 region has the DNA TGTGCCAGCAGTTTATCGAATCCGGGACTAGCGGGAGTGGGTTTGGGGGAGCTGTTTTTT. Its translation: CASSLSNPGLAGVGLGELFF.